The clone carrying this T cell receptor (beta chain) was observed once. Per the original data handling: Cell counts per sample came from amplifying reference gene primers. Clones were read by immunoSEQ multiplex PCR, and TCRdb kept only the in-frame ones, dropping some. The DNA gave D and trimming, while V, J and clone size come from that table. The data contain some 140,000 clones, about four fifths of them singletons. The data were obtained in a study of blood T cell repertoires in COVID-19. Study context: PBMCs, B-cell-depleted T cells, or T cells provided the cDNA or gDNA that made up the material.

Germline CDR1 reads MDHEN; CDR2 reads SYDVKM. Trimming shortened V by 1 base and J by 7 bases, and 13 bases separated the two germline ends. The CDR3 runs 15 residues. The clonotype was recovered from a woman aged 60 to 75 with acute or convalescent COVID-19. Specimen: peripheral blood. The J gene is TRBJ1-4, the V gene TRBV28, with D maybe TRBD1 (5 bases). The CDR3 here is CASSLSQGGGEKLFF. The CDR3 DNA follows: TGTGCCAGCAGTTTATCCCAGGGTGGCGGTGAAAAACTGTTTTTT.